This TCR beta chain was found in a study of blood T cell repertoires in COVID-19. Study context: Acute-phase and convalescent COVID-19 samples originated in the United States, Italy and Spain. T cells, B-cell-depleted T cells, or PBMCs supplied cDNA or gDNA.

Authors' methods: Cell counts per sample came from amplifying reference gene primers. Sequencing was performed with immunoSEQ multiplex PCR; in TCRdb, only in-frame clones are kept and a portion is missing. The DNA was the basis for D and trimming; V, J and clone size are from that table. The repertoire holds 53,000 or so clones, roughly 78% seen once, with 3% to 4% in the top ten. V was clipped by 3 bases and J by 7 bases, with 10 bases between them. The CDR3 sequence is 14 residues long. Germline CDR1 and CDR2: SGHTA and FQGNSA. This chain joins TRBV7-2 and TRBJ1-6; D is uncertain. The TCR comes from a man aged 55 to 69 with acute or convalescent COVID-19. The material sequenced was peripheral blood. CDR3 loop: CASSLKSGNSPLHF. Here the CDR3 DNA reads TGTGCCAGCAGCTTGAAATCCGGGAATTCACCCCTCCACTTT.